This T cell receptor beta chain was retrieved from a study of neoadjuvant anti-PD-1 for oral cavity cancer. Overall study context: Non-progressing patients received a fourth nivolumab dose near day 43, then surgery on days 50-56.

Time point reported: after neoadjuvant nivolumab, at surgical resection. Profiled with immunoSEQ multiplex PCR; TCRdb holds only in-frame clones, not every one. The sample has about 23,000 clones, 40% to 55% seen once; the top ten hold under 50%. The CDR3 is 12 residues long. V was trimmed by 2 bases and J by 8 bases, leaving 7 bases between them. CDR1 is SGHDT and CDR2 is YYEEEE in the germline V gene. This clone is medium-sized in the sample. The sample was tumor tissue, taken after nivolumab (anti-PD-1) treatment. This sequence joins TRBV5-6 and TRBJ1-4; D unresolved. This TCR was recovered from a person between 40 and 80 years old with oral cavity squamous cell carcinoma. For the CDR3, the DNA is TGTGCCAGCAGCTTCAACCAGGAAAAACTGTTTTTT. It translates to CASSFNQEKLFF.